The rows below give T cell receptor beta chains drawn from one sample of a study of patients and donors after allogeneic stem cell transplantation. TCRdb called the RT-PCR reads again in MiXCR, with one record for every CDR3 protein. The sample includes roughly 230,000 distinct CDR3 sequences, 13% to 15% of them seen just once. The specimen sequenced was blood, either unsorted or a sorted T cell fraction (not recorded which). These receptors all stem from a human donor who was either an allogeneic HSCT recipient or a stem cell or donor lymphocyte infusion donor (not recorded which). It is not recorded whose cells these are; they may come from a transplant donor. Both conserved end residues are part of each CDR3. The order of the fields is V gene, J gene, CDR3 protein.

TRBV4-1	TRBJ2-7	CASSPLNDKRYEQYF
TRBV7-2	TRBJ2-1	CASSLRRYNEQFF
TRBV3-1	TRBJ2-7	CASSQRGTDLHEQYF
TRBV20-1	TRBJ2-7	CSARAPGPIYEQYF
TRBV6-2/TRBV6-3	TRBJ1-4	CASRTTGANEKLFF
TRBV14	TRBJ2-5	CASSPGRREQETQYF
TRBV20-1	TRBJ2-3	CSAPERADTQYF
TRBV4-3	TRBJ2-7	CASSQDTSGGDEQYF
TRBV10-3	TRBJ2-7	CAIRGTDQAYEQYF
TRBV20-1	TRBJ2-1	CSARERLEQFF
TRBV12-3/TRBV12-4	TRBJ1-5	CASSSGGGQPQHF
TRBV5-6	TRBJ1-2	CASSLFGEDYGYTF
TRBV7-2	TRBJ2-5	CASSQTETQYF
TRBV29-1	TRBJ2-1	CSVVFGGNEQFF
TRBV19	TRBJ2-2	CASSKDLAGGTNTGELFF
TRBV20-1	TRBJ2-7	CSARGTTLEHEQYF
TRBV2	TRBJ1-5	CASIGSLDQPQHF
TRBV28	TRBJ1-6	CASTPGDQGLLASPLHF
TRBV7-9	TRBJ2-5	CASSRGAEETQYF
TRBV20-1	TRBJ2-7	CSARVTAYEQYF
TRBV5-6	TRBJ1-2	CASSAFGQFYGYTF
TRBV12-3/TRBV12-4	TRBJ1-2	CASRRGQGGGYTF
TRBV5-1	TRBJ1-6	CASSLRGAPNSPLHF
TRBV12-5	TRBJ1-3	CASGLAPGNTIYF
TRBV12-3/TRBV12-4	TRBJ2-3	CASSLFTTDTQYF
TRBV4-3	TRBJ2-6	CASSQQGTGANVLTF
TRBV11-3	TRBJ2-1	CANTLALTDEQFF
TRBV2	TRBJ1-1	CASREEAYTEAFF
TRBV6-1	TRBJ1-5	CASSKQGGNQPQHF
TRBV5-1	TRBJ1-1	CASSETGDSYGAFF
TRBV6-1	TRBJ1-3	CASIEAGGGNTIYF
TRBV9	TRBJ2-1	CASSVEGDEQFF
TRBV5-1	TRBJ2-1	CASSSPSGSRGKYNEQFF
TRBV20-1	TRBJ2-1	CSATIPGQGDNEQFF
TRBV5-1	TRBJ1-4	CASSLGTGTGGVREKLFF
TRBV4-3	TRBJ1-2	CASSQVGQGDGYTF
TRBV6-2/TRBV6-3	TRBJ1-2	CASSDGTGGGYTF
TRBV4-1	TRBJ1-6	CASSKGGTINSPLHF
TRBV6-1	TRBJ1-1	CASTVTVSFTEAFF
TRBV5-4	TRBJ2-3	CASSSPSGYSTDTQYF
TRBV6-5	TRBJ1-1	CASSYPGGGDTEAFF